This T cell receptor beta chain derives from a study of blood T cell repertoires in COVID-19. Per the original methods: Amplification of reference gene primers was used by the study to estimate nucleated cell counts. Data came from immunoSEQ multiplex PCR; TCRdb stores just in-frame clones and leaves some out. V and J calls and clone size come straight from that table; D and trimming were deduced from the DNA. The repertoire consists of approximately 260,000 clones, with about 80% occurring once and the leading ten covering roughly 4%. CDR3 size: 14 residues. Germline CDR1 LNHDA, CDR2 SQIVND (reference sequence). Trimming removed 10 bases from V and 7 bases from J, with 17 bases in between.

The TCR was taken from a man under 40 with acute COVID-19. The specimen sequenced was PBMCs or T cells enriched from blood (not recorded which). This chain connects TRBV19 to TRBJ1-6; no definite D call. CDR3 nucleotide sequence: TGTGCCACTACGCGGGCATGGGGAAATTCACCCCTCCACTTT. The encoded protein is CATTRAWGNSPLHF.